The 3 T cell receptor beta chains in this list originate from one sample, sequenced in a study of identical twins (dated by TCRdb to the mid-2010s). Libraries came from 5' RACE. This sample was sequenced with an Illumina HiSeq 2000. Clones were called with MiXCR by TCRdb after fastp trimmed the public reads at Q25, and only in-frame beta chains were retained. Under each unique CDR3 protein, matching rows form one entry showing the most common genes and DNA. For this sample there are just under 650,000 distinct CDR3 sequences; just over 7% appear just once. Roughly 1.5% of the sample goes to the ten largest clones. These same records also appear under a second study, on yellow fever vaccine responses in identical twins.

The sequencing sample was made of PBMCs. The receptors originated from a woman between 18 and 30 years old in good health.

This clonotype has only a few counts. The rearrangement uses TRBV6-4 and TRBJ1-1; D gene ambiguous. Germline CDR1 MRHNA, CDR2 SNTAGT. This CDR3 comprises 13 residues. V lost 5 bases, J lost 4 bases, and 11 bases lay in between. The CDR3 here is CASSSSRVTEAFF. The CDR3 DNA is TGTGCCAGCAGTTCATCTCGGGTCACTGAAGCTTTCTTT.

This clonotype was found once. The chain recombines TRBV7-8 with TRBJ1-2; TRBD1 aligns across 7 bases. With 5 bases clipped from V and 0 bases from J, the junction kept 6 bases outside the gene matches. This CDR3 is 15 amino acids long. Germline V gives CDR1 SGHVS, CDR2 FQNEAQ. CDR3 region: CASSPAGGSNYGYTF. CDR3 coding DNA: TGTGCCAGCAGCCCGGCAGGGGGATCTAACTATGGCTACACCTTC.

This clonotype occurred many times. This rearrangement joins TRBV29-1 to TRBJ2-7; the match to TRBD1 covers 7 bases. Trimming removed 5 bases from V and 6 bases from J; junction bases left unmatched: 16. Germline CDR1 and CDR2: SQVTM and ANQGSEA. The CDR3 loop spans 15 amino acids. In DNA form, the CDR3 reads TGCAGCGTTCGACCAGAACAACAGGGGACGGGCGAGCAGTACTTC. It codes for CSVRPEQQGTGEQYF.